This is a list of T cell receptor beta chains from one sample in a study of T-cell memory formation after mild COVID-19. MiXCR, applied by TCRdb to the 5' RACE reads, yields one record per CDR3 protein. The repertoire includes roughly 620,000 distinct CDR3 sequences, 15% to 20% of them detected once, and 12% sits in the top ten. The sample taken for sequencing was PBMCs or a T cell subset sorted from them (not recorded which). These receptors all come from an adult woman who had mild COVID-19 (a few samples of this study predate the infection). Cell type and time point are not known. CDR3s leave out the opening cysteine and the closing phenylalanine or tryptophan.

j_gene: TRBJ2-1; v_gene: TRBV18; len: 13; CDR3aa: ASSPPSDAAREQF
j_gene: TRBJ2-3; v_gene: TRBV20-1; len: 12; CDR3aa: SARWTATRDTQY
j_gene: TRBJ2-5; v_gene: TRBV12-3/TRBV12-4; len: 14; CDR3aa: ASSPRTSGGGETQY
j_gene: TRBJ1-5; v_gene: TRBV12-3/TRBV12-4; len: 13; CDR3aa: ASRTSGSSNQPQH
j_gene: TRBJ1-2; v_gene: TRBV4-1; len: 13; CDR3aa: ASSQGLGSPFGYT
j_gene: TRBJ1-6; v_gene: TRBV7-6; len: 14; CDR3aa: ASSLQASSYNSPLH
j_gene: TRBJ2-3; v_gene: TRBV9; len: 18; CDR3aa: ASSVFPNELAGLSTDTQY
j_gene: TRBJ2-7; v_gene: TRBV7-9; len: 13; CDR3aa: ASSPTSGETYEQY
j_gene: TRBJ2-7; v_gene: TRBV12-3/TRBV12-4; len: 13; CDR3aa: ASTTGTSGGLEQY
j_gene: TRBJ2-7; v_gene: TRBV10-3; len: 11; CDR3aa: ALGLGDSYEQY
j_gene: TRBJ2-5; v_gene: TRBV7-2; len: 12; CDR3aa: ASSTGLERETQY
j_gene: TRBJ2-6; v_gene: TRBV6-5; len: 16; CDR3aa: ASSYSAGRGTGANVLT
j_gene: TRBJ1-1; v_gene: TRBV15; len: 13; CDR3aa: ATSRDGRGDTEAF
j_gene: TRBJ1-5; v_gene: TRBV3-1; len: 11; CDR3aa: ASSRTRTHPQH
j_gene: TRBJ1-1; v_gene: TRBV20-1; len: 10; CDR3aa: SALRTGAEAF
j_gene: TRBJ1-2; v_gene: TRBV5-5; len: 12; CDR3aa: ASSPPTGPEGYT
j_gene: TRBJ2-1; v_gene: TRBV4-2; len: 14; CDR3aa: ASSQEWGGLLNEQF
j_gene: TRBJ2-2; v_gene: TRBV29-1; len: 13; CDR3aa: SVEEKGQGTGELF
j_gene: TRBJ2-7; v_gene: TRBV12-3/TRBV12-4; len: 15; CDR3aa: ASSLGMTGTGSYEQY
j_gene: TRBJ1-2; v_gene: TRBV5-1; len: 12; CDR3aa: ASSLGPTQEGYT
j_gene: TRBJ2-2; v_gene: TRBV10-3; len: 12; CDR3aa: AIRGDANTGELF
j_gene: TRBJ2-7; v_gene: TRBV7-9; len: 10; CDR3aa: ASSSAVYEQY
j_gene: TRBJ2-2; v_gene: TRBV7-9; len: 12; CDR3aa: ASSSSGNTGELF
j_gene: TRBJ2-7; v_gene: TRBV4-3; len: 13; CDR3aa: ASSQDLAGVYEQY
j_gene: TRBJ1-1; v_gene: TRBV6-2/TRBV6-3; len: 11; CDR3aa: ASRPTGNTEAF
j_gene: TRBJ1-5; v_gene: TRBV12-3/TRBV12-4; len: 13; CDR3aa: ASSFRGNSNQPQH
j_gene: TRBJ1-1; v_gene: TRBV29-1; len: 9; CDR3aa: SVGRNTEAF
j_gene: TRBJ1-1; v_gene: TRBV19; len: 12; CDR3aa: ASKSAGVNTEAF
j_gene: TRBJ2-1; v_gene: TRBV20-1; len: 16; CDR3aa: SAEPGQLRLMGIDEQF
j_gene: TRBJ2-3; v_gene: TRBV7-8; len: 15; CDR3aa: ASSLGSSGGNTDTQY
j_gene: TRBJ1-2; v_gene: TRBV9; len: 12; CDR3aa: ASSVGQMYYGYT
j_gene: TRBJ1-6; v_gene: TRBV12-3/TRBV12-4; len: 15; CDR3aa: ASSALLTEKFDSPLH
j_gene: TRBJ2-2; v_gene: TRBV7-6; len: 13; CDR3aa: ASSTDMLDTGELF
j_gene: TRBJ2-1; v_gene: TRBV12-3/TRBV12-4; len: 13; CDR3aa: ASSSHQGRYNEQF
j_gene: TRBJ2-1; v_gene: TRBV29-1; len: 9; CDR3aa: SVVASQRLF
j_gene: TRBJ1-1; v_gene: TRBV24-1; len: 11; CDR3aa: ATRDRGRTEAF
j_gene: TRBJ2-1; v_gene: TRBV6-4; len: 12; CDR3aa: ASSVFHSRCEQF
j_gene: TRBJ2-3; v_gene: TRBV5-1; len: 14; CDR3aa: ASSPPLAVLTDTQY
j_gene: TRBJ2-3; v_gene: TRBV7-9; len: 13; CDR3aa: ASSWDRSFTDTQY
j_gene: TRBJ2-6; v_gene: TRBV6-6; len: 19; CDR3aa: ASSYSRSRPGNYSGANVLT
j_gene: TRBJ2-1; v_gene: TRBV4-3; len: 14; CDR3aa: ASSQDRSGIIGEQF